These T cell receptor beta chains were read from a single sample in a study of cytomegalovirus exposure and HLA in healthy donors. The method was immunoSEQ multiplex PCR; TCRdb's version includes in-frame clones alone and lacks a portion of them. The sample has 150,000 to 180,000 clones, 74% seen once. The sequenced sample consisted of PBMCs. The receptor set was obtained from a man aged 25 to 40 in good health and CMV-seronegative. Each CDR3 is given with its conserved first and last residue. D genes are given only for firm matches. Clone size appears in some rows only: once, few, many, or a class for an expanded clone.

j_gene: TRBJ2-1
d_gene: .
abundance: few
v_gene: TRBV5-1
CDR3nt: TGCGCCACCGCACAGAGCTCCTACAATGAGCAGTTCTTC
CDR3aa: CATAQSSYNEQFF

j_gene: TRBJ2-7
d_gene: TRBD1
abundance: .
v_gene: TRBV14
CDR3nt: TGTGCCAGCAGCCAAGCCGGGACAGCTTTCTACGAGCAGTACTTC
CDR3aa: CASSQAGTAFYEQYF

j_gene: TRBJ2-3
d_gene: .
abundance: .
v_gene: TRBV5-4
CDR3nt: TGTGCCAGCAGCGACGGGACATCACGGGCAGATACGCAGTATTTT
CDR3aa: CASSDGTSRADTQYF

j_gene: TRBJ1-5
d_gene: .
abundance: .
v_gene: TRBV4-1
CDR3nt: TGCGCCAGCAGCCAAGCGTGGTCTCAGGATAGCAATCAGCCCCAGCATTTT
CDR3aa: CASSQAWSQDSNQPQHF

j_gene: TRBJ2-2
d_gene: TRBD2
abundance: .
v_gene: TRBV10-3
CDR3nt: TGTGCCATCAGTGGAGGAGACCAGCGGGATACCGGGGAGCTGTTTTTT
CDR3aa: CAISGGDQRDTGELFF

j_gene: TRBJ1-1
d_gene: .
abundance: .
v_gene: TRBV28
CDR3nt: TGTGCCAGCATTCCTCAGGGAGGAGGCGGGTGGGCTTTCTTT
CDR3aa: CASIPQGGGGWAFF

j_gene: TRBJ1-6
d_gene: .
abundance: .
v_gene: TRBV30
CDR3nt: TGTGCCTGGGACAGCTCCTATAATTCACCCCTCAACTTT
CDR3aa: CAWDSSYNSPLNF

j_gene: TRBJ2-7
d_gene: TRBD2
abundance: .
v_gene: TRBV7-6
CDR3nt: TGTGCCAGCAGCTTGACTAGCGGGGGATACGAGCAGTACTTC
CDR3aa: CASSLTSGGYEQYF

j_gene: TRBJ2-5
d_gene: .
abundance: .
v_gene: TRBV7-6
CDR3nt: TGTGCCAGCAGCACGGACAGAGAAGAGACCCAGTACTTC
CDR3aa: CASSTDREETQYF

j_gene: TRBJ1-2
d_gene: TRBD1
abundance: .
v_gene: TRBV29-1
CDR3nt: TGCAGCGACGGACAGGGGGCGGGGGGCTACACCTTC
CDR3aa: CSDGQGAGGYTF

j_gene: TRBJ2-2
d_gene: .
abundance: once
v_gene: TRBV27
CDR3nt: TGTGCCAGCAGTTTATACAACCCCGGGGAGCTGTTTTTT
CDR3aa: CASSLYNPGELFF

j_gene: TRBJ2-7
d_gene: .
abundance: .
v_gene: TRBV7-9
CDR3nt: TGTGCCAGCAGCTCCTCGGCCAACGAGGACGAGCAGTACTTC
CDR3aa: CASSSSANEDEQYF

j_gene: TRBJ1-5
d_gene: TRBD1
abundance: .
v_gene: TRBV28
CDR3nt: TGTGCCAGCAGTCCACCGGACAGGGGGCTTAATCAGCCCCAGCATTTT
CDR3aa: CASSPPDRGLNQPQHF

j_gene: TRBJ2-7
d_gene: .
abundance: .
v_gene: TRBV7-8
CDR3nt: TGTGCCAGCAGCTTAACACAGATCTCCTACGAGCAGTACTTC
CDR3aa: CASSLTQISYEQYF

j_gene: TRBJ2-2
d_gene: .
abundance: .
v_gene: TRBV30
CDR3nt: TGTGCCTGGACAGTTACCGGGGAGCTGTTTTTT
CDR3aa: CAWTVTGELFF

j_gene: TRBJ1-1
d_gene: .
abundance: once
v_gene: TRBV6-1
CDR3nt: TGTGCCAGCAGTGAATTTTCTTTGCGGAACACTGAAGCTTTCTTT
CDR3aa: CASSEFSLRNTEAFF

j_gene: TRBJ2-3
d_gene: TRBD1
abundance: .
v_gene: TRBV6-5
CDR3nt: TGTGCCAGCACCGGACAGGGGGCAGGGGATACGCAGTATTTT
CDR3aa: CASTGQGAGDTQYF

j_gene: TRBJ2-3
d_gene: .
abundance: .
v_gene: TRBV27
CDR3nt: TGTGCCAGCAGTTTGGCGGGACCAGATACGCAGTATTTT
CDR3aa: CASSLAGPDTQYF

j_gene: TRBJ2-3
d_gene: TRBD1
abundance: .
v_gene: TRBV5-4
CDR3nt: TGTGCCAGCAGCCTAAAGGGACAGGGGAGGTATGAAGATACGCAGTATTTT
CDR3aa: CASSLKGQGRYEDTQYF

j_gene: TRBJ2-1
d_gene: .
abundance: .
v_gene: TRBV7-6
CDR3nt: TGTGCCAGCAGCTTACTGGGCACAGTCAATGAGCAGTTCTTC
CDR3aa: CASSLLGTVNEQFF

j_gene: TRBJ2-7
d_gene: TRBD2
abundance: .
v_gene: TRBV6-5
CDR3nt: TGTGCCAGCAGTCCAACTAGCGGCTACGAGCAGTACTTC
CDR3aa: CASSPTSGYEQYF

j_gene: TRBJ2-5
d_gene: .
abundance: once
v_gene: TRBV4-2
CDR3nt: TGTGCCAGCAGCCCGCTGCAGTCCGAGACCCAGTACTTC
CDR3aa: CASSPLQSETQYF

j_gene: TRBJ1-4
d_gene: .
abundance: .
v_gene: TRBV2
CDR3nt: TGTGCCAGCAGAGACCCCGGACAGGAAAAACTGTTTTTT
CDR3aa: CASRDPGQEKLFF

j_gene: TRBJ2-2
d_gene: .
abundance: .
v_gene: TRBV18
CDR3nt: TGTGCCAGCCACACCAGGTTTTCGAACACCGGGGAGCTGTTTTTT
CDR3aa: CASHTRFSNTGELFF

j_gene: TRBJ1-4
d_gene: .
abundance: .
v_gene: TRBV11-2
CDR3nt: TGTGCCAGCAGCCCACCCGACAGTGAAAAACTGTTTTTT
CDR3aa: CASSPPDSEKLFF

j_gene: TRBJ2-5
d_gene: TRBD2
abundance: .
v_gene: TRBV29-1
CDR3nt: TGCAGCGTTTTCGTAGCGGGGCAGGGGGAGACCCAGTACTTC
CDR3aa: CSVFVAGQGETQYF

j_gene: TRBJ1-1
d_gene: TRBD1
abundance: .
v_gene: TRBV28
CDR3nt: TGTGCCAGCAGTTTCCTCGGACAGGGGAACACTGAAGCTTTCTTT
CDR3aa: CASSFLGQGNTEAFF

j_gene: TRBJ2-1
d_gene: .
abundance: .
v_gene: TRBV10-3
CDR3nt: TGTGCCATCAGTGAGGTCCCTGGGACAACCTATAACAATGAGCAGTTCTTC
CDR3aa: CAISEVPGTTYNNEQFF

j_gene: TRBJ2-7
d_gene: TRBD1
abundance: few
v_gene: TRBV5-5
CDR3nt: TGTGCCAGCAGCTCCTCCGGGACAGGTTACGAGCAGTACTTC
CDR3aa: CASSSSGTGYEQYF

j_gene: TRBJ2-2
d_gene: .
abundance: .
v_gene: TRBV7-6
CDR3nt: TGTGCCAGCAGCCCCTACCGGGGGGAGCTGTTTTTT
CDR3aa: CASSPYRGELFF

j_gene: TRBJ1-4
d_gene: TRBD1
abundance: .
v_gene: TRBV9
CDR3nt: TGTGCCAGCAGCATAGGGACAGGGAGCAATGAAAAACTGTTTTTT
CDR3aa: CASSIGTGSNEKLFF

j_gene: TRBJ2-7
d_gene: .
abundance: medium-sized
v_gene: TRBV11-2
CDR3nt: TGTGCCAGCAGCTTAGGAGTTTACGAGCAGTACTTC
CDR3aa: CASSLGVYEQYF

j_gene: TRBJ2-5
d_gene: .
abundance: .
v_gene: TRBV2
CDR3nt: TGTGCCAGCAGTGAAGTCGAACAGGTTCGCCAAGAGACCCAGTACTTC
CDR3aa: CASSEVEQVRQETQYF

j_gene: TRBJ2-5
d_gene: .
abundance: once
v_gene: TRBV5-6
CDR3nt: TGTGCCAGCAGCTTGGCGCCCAGGAGGGAGACCCAGTACTTC
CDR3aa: CASSLAPRRETQYF

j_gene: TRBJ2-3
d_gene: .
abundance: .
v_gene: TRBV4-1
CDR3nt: TGCGCCAGCAGCCCCGGACCCTCAGGGGATACGCAGTATTTT
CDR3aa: CASSPGPSGDTQYF

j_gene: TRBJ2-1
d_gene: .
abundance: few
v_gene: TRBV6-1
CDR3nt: TGTGCCAGCAGTGAATGGGAAGGAGGTGAGCAGTTCTTC
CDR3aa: CASSEWEGGEQFF

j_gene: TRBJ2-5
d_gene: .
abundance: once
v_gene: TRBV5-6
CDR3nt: TGTGCCAGCAGCTTAAGAAGGGGATCGGAGACCCAGTACTTC
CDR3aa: CASSLRRGSETQYF

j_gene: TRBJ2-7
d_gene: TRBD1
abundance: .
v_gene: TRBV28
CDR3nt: TGTGCCAGCACCCTACCGACAGGGGGCGGCTACGAGCAGTACTTC
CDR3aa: CASTLPTGGGYEQYF

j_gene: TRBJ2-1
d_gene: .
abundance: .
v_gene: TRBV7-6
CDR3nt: TGTGCCAGCAGCCCACCTGGCAGGCACAATGAGCAGTTCTTC
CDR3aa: CASSPPGRHNEQFF

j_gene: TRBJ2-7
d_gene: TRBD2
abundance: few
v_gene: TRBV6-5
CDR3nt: TGTGCCAGCAGTTACTCGGGGGAGGGGAGCTCCTACGAGCAGTACTTC
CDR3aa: CASSYSGEGSSYEQYF

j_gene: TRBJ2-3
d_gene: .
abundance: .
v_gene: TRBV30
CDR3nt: TGTGCCTACAGGCGTCCTAGCACAGATACGCAGTATTTT
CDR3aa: CAYRRPSTDTQYF

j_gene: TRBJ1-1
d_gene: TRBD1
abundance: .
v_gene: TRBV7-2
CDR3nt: TGTGCCAGCAGACCCGGGACAGGGAACACTGAAGCTTTCTTT
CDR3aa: CASRPGTGNTEAFF

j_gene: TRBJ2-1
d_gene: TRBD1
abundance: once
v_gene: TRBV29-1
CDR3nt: TGCAGCGTACGACAGGGGGACAATGAGCAGTTCTTC
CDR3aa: CSVRQGDNEQFF

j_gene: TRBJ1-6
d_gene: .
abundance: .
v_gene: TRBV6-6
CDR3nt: TGTGCCAGTCAGCAGGGCAGCTCCTATAATTCACCCCTCCACTTT
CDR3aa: CASQQGSSYNSPLHF

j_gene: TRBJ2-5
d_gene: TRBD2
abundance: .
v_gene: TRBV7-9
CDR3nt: TGTGCCAGCAGCGGGGGGGTCAGCCAAGAGACCCAGTACTTC
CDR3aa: CASSGGVSQETQYF

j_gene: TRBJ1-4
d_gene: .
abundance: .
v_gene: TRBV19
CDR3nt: TGTGCCAGTAGTATCGAGTCTCGCGGGGGAGGTGGTGAAAAACTGTTTTTT
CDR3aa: CASSIESRGGGGEKLFF

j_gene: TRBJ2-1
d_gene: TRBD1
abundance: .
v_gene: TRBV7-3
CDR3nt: TGTGCCAGCAGCCTAATGGAGCTTAGGGGTCAGGGGGCAGTGAATGAGCAGTTCTTC
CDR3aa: CASSLMELRGQGAVNEQFF

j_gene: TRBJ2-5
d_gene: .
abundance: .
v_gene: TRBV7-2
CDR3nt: TGTGCCAGCAGCCTGGGACTCCAAGAGACCCAGTACTTC
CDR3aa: CASSLGLQETQYF